This TCR beta chain was captured in a study of cytomegalovirus exposure and HLA in healthy donors (dated by TCRdb to the late 2010s). In the study overall: According to a later analysis, one platform produced both the approximately 110 validation repertoires and the 666 repertoires of the first cohort. The aim of the study was to test whether cataloging public T cell receptors could identify signatures of past pathogen exposure. The study combined high-throughput TCR immunosequencing, statistical association of individual TCRs with disease status, and machine learning to predict cytomegalovirus infection status. Besides the first cohort of 666 subjects, a separate validation cohort made up of over a hundred different subjects was used. What the research found in general, with its limitations: A total of 164 TCR beta chains were listed by the study as associated with cytomegalovirus. In vitro tests confirmed that a few of the cytomegalovirus-associated TCR beta chains recognize cytomegalovirus antigens. A later analysis found that TCRs clustered in the first cohort also tended to co-occur in the roughly 120 validation repertoires, with more than 90% of cluster scores above 0. In both the original and validation cohorts, the classifier was reported to diagnose cytomegalovirus status with high specificity and sensitivity. Most TCR sequences were seen in very few donors, while some public TCRs were found in many individuals. A later analysis had no HLA typing for the validation cohort, so co-occurrence there was scored across all 130 or so repertoires. The authors suggested that the approach could potentially be generalized to other disease states and immunological phenotypes.

Unmatched junction bases come to 11, with V trimmed by 3 bases and J by 4 bases. The germline V gene yields SGHRS for CDR1 and YFSETQ for CDR2. The CDR3 covers 16 residues, taking in both the cysteine and the phenylalanine. This entry keeps only the CDR3 DNA: 48 bases, framed from base 1. Library preparation used the immunoSEQ multiplex PCR assay. The paper's data handling went like this. A statistical classification framework was developed to diagnose cytomegalovirus status using the catalog of TCR beta chain sequences. This immuneACCESS table, as held by TCRdb, lists in-frame sequences with V and J called but not all clones. Of the missing ones, under half trace to an unresolved V gene in checked studies; the others have no known cause. V, J and clone size are taken as reported in that table, and D and trimming were inferred from the DNA itself. Here the sample has 95,000 to 120,000 clones; approximately 86% occur a single time. The ten most abundant clones make up around 3.1% of the sample.

In regard to this clone: It has no known antigen specificity. Base qualities were left out, and no much larger clone turns up one base away.

The donors belonged to the validation cohort of approximately 130 subjects, which was separate from the approximately 700-subject first cohort. The chain is assembled from TRBV5-1 and TRBJ2-7; TRBD1 fits 9 bases in the junction. This clonotype was sampled from a young woman in good health and CMV-seronegative. Specimen: PBMCs. The DNA sequence is TGCGCCAGCAGCTCTGAACCGGGACAGGGTGGATACGAGCAGTACTTC. This yields the protein CASSSEPGQGGYEQYF.